This T cell receptor (beta chain) emerged from a study of blood T cells in healthy people across ages. The CDR3 sequence is 13 residues long. The germline gives CDR1 MNHEY, CDR2 SVGAGI. The V gene end was trimmed by 1 base and the J gene end by 9 bases; junction bases not matched to a gene: 0. Through a sample-barcoded 5' primer and a J-beta primer mix, a second PCR was run for 7 to 11 cycles. One entry per CDR3 protein results from TCRdb running MiXCR on the 5' RACE reads. The sample lists roughly 1.5 million distinct CDR3 sequences; roughly two fifths were seen once. V and J are TRBV6-5 and TRBJ2-1, with TRBD2 matching over 10 bases. This receptor was identified in a woman aged 18-29 years in good health. The sequencing sample was made of blood. In DNA, the CDR3 is TGTGCCAGCAGTTACTTAGCGGGGGGTGAGCAGTTCTTC. This sequence encodes CASSYLAGGEQFF.